This record concerns one T cell receptor beta chain sequence. This clonotype was detected only a few times. Its antigen specificity is not known. Base qualities are not at hand, and no much larger clone is one base apart. Libraries were made using PCR. The sample was run on a HiSeq X Ten. TCRdb reworked the public reads: Q25 trimming with fastp, MiXCR clone assembly, productive beta chains retained. Rows with a matching CDR3 protein are joined into one entry that keeps the most common DNA and genes. This sample has some 3,700 distinct CDR3 sequences in its table, and around 54% of those were observed once. In total, the top ten clones hold approximately 24% of the sample. The record originates from a study of CD4 and CD8 cells across lung adenocarcinoma regions listed by TCRdb under 2018. Concerning the study at large: The study compared tumor centers with tumor margins to examine intratumor heterogeneity of the T cell receptor repertoire.

Trimmed from V: 6 bases; trimmed from J: 4 bases; junction bases lacking a gene match: 0. The germline V gene encodes CDR1 MNHNY and CDR2 SVGAGI (reference sequence). From cysteine to phenylalanine, the CDR3 is 12 amino acids long. Only the CDR3 region is kept as DNA, spanning 36 bases read in frame from base 1. The donors were patients who had localized lung adenocarcinoma, which is a subtype of non-small cell lung cancer. The samples were taken from the margins of localized lung adenocarcinomas. For TCR repertoire analysis, CD4+ T cells from tumor tissue were profiled separately from CD8+ T cells. This sequence originates from a female donor with lung adenocarcinoma. The CD4 and CD8 labels of this study may be unreliable. The sample consisted of CD4+ T cells from the margin of a lung tumor. This specimen's cell subset or site label, per the study, means: tumor margin region. This chain joins TRBV6-6 to TRBJ2-3, with 8 bases aligning to TRBD1. The nucleotide sequence reads TGTGCCAGCAGACAGGGGGCAGATACGCAGTATTTT. It is translated as CASRQGADTQYF.